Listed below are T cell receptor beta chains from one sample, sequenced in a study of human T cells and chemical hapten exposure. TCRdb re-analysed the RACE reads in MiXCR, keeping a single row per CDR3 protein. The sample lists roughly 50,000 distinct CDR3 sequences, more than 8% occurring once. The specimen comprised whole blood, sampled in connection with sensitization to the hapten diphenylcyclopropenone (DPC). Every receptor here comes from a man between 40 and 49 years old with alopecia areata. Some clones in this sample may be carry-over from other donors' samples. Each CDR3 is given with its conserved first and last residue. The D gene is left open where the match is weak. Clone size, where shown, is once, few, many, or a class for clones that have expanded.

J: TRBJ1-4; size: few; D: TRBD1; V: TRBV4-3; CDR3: CASSQGDRADEKLFF; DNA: TGCGCCAGCAGCCAGGGGGACAGGGCGGATGAAAAACTGTTTTTT
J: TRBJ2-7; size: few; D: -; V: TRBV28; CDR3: CASSRPSEQYF; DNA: TGTGCCAGCAGCCGACCCTCAGAGCAGTACTTC
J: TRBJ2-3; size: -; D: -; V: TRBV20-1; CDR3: CSARDSRDASTDTQYF; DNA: TGCAGTGCTAGAGATAGTCGGGACGCGAGCACAGATACGCAGTATTTT
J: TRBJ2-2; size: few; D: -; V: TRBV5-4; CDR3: CASSFWLTTNTGELFF; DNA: TGTGCCAGCAGCTTTTGGCTGACTACGAACACCGGGGAGCTGTTTTTT
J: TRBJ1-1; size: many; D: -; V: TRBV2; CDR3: CASSVAGPRADAFF; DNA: TGTGCCAGCAGCGTCGCGGGGCCGCGGGCGGATGCTTTCTTT
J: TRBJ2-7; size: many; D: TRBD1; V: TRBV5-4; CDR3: CASSSTGTGAHEQYF; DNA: TGTGCCAGCAGCTCAACCGGGACAGGGGCACACGAGCAGTACTTC
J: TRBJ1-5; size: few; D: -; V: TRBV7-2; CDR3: CASSLAGPNQPQHF; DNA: TGTGCCAGCAGCTTAGCAGGCCCCAATCAGCCCCAGCATTTT
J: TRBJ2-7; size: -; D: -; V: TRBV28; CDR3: CASRLDYEQYF; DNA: TGTGCCAGCAGGTTAGACTACGAGCAGTACTTC
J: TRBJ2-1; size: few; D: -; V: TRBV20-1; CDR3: CSARVRTSYNEQFF; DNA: TGCAGTGCTAGAGTTCGGACTTCGTACAATGAGCAGTTCTTC
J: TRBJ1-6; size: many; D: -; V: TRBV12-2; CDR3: CASRYLLTGQPHSPLHF; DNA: TGTGCAAGTCGCTACCTCCTCACGGGACAGCCCCATTCACCCCTCCATTTT
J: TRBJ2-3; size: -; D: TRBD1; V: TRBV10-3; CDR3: CAISGTGSTDTQYF; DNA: TGTGCCATCAGTGGGACAGGGAGCACAGATACGCAGTATTTT
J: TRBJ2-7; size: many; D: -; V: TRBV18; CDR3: CASSPIGETYEQYF; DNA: TGTGCCAGCTCACCAATAGGGGAGACCTACGAGCAGTACTTC
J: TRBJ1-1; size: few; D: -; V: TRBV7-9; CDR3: CASSSGRGTEVFF; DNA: TGTGCCAGCAGCTCCGGGCGGGGCACTGAAGTTTTCTTT